The 25 T cell receptor beta chains given below trace back to one sample, sequenced in a study of persistence of HIV-infected CD4 T cells. Cells were stimulated nonspecifically with anti-CD3/anti-CD28 magnetic beads. Responding CD4+ T cells were sorted by upregulation of both CD40 ligand and CD69. This was the immunoSEQ version 4 assay in survey mode. Some clones are missing from TCRdb's copy, which holds only in-frame ones; the method was immunoSEQ multiplex PCR. The sample lists 35,000 to 50,000 clones, more than 85% seen once, with about 1.7% in the top ten. For these TCRs, the target antigens are not known. The source material was CD4+ T cells sorted from PBMCs after roughly 17-hour stimulation, sampled from a patient who received antiretroviral therapy. These receptors came from an adult man with HIV who was CMV-seropositive.

The rearrangement uses TRBV5-1 and TRBJ2-7; perhaps TRBD2 as D (6 bases). V dropped 4 bases and J dropped 3 bases, with 14 bases sitting between them. Germline CDR1 is SGHRS and CDR2 is YFSETQ. The CDR3 runs 14 residues. CDR3 amino acids: CASSRGDWNYEQYF. The CDR3 bases are TGCGCCAGCAGCCGTGGGGACTGGAACTACGAGCAGTACTTC.

The chain uses TRBV6-5 and TRBJ2-1; D not certain. The CDR3 is made up of 12 amino acids. V was cut by 10 bases and J by 6 bases, with 13 bases left in between. In germline, CDR1 is MNHEY, CDR2 SVGAGI. Here the CDR3 DNA reads TGTGCCATGAACGATAAGAGCAATGAGCAGTTCTTC. Residues: CAMNDKSNEQFF.

V and J are TRBV2 and TRBJ2-3; 9 nucleotides agree with TRBD2. The J segment lost 1 base and the V segment lost 8 bases, leaving 16 bases of the junction unmatched. The germline V gene has CDR1 SNHLY and CDR2 FYNNEI. This CDR3 region has 18 residues. CDR3 DNA: TGTGCCAGCCCCGAACGGAGCGGGGGGTTCTGGGGCACAGATACGCAGTATTTT. It translates to CASPERSGGFWGTDTQYF.

The V and J genes are TRBV28 and TRBJ2-3; perhaps TRBD2 as D (6 bases). This CDR3 has 18 residues. Germline V gives CDR1 MDHEN, CDR2 SYDVKM. Trimming shortened V by 3 bases and J by 4 bases, and 23 bases separated the two germline ends. Here the CDR3 DNA reads TGTGCCAGCAGTTTGCCCCTGAATGGCGGGGCCACTTCAGATACGCAGTATTTT. Residues: CASSLPLNGGATSDTQYF.

The chain uses TRBV5-8 and TRBJ2-7, with 7 bases that match TRBD1. The CDR3 length is 16 residues. Trimming took 0 bases from V and 6 from J; bases not matched to a gene: 12. CDR1 is SGHTS, CDR2 YDEGEE, per germline. DNA of the CDR3: TGTGCCAGCAGCTTGGACCCCGGGACAGAGAAAGGCGAGCAGTACTTC. It encodes CASSLDPGTEKGEQYF.

The chain joins TRBV11-3 to TRBJ2-7; 7 nucleotides line up with TRBD1. V lost 5 bases, J lost 1 base, and 2 bases stayed unmatched. The CDR3 loop spans 13 amino acids. Germline V CDR1 and CDR2: SGHNT, YENEEA. CDR3: CASSPGQSYEQYF. The CDR3 nucleotides read TGTGCCAGCAGCCCGGGACAGTCCTACGAGCAGTACTTC.

This clone showed up just once. The rearrangement links TRBV9 to TRBJ1-2; the D gene is possibly TRBD1 (5 bases). V shed 3 bases and J shed 8 bases, with 17 bases lying between them. Per the germline V gene, CDR1 is SGDLS and CDR2 is YYNGEE. The CDR3 is made up of 14 amino acids. CDR3 nucleotides: TGTGCCAGCAGCGCCGACATGGGACCGGGGGGCTACACCTTC. Amino acid sequence: CASSADMGPGGYTF.

This sequence joins TRBV29-1 and TRBJ2-1, with 8 positions matching TRBD2. From germline, CDR1 is SQVTM and CDR2 ANQGSEA. CDR3 size: 15 residues. The V and J ends lost 2 bases and 8 bases, in that order; junction bases with no gene match: 11. In DNA form, the CDR3 reads TGCAGCGTTGAATGGAACGGGGGGGCCCAGGATGAGCAGTTCTTC. The encoded protein is CSVEWNGGAQDEQFF.

The chain joins TRBV5-1 to TRBJ2-3, with a possible D match to TRBD1 (5 bases). Trimming removed 2 bases from V and 7 bases from J, with 14 bases in between. Germline V gene lookup returns CDR1 SGHRS and CDR2 YFSETQ. The CDR3 contains 14 residues. The CDR3, as DNA: TGCGCCAGCAGCTTACGGTTTCAGGGTTATACGCAGTATTTT. Amino acids: CASSLRFQGYTQYF.

The chain links TRBV27 to TRBJ1-3; 8 bases agree with TRBD1. The germline V gene encodes CDR1 MNHEY and CDR2 SMNVEV (reference sequence). With V trimmed by 4 bases and J by 4 bases, 12 bases remained unmatched. This CDR3 contains 17 residues. CDR3 DNA: TGTGCCAGCAGTTACGTTCAAGGACAGGGTAGAGGAAACACCATATATTTT. Its protein is CASSYVQGQGRGNTIYF.

The chain uses TRBV5-4 and TRBJ2-1, with D possibly matching TRBD1 (5 bases). The CDR3 sequence is 15 residues long. The ends were cut back, 5 bases at V and 0 bases at J, with 12 bases in the middle. CDR1 is SGHNT and CDR2 is YYREEE in the germline V gene (reference sequence). The CDR3 region is CASSQTADSYNEQFF. CDR3 DNA sequence: TGTGCCAGCAGTCAGACAGCAGACTCCTACAATGAGCAGTTCTTC.

The rearrangement links TRBV21-1 to TRBJ2-7; TRBD1 reflects the table's D call only, with no check against the DNA. TRBV21-1 is reported as a pseudogene. The CDR3 covers 17 residues. In DNA, the CDR3 is TGTGCCAGCAGCAAAAAGAAGTCGAGACAGGGAACCTACGAGCAGTACTTC. Translating it yields CASSKKKSRQGTYEQYF.

This chain joins TRBV18 and TRBJ2-7; D may be TRBD1 (7 bases). The CDR3 runs 12 residues. With 6 bases removed from V and 6 bases from J, the gap between germline ends came to 12 bases. Germline assignment: CDR1 KGHSH and CDR2 LQKENI. CDR3 protein: CASSSGGLEQYF. The CDR3 DNA sequence: TGTGCCAGCTCGTCAGGGGGGCTCGAGCAGTACTTC.

The V gene is TRBV6-1, the J gene TRBJ1-1; 7 nucleotides match TRBD1. The germline V gene encodes CDR1 MNHNS and CDR2 SASEGT. The CDR3 is made up of 16 amino acids. Trimming at V came to 0 bases and at J to 1 base, leaving 5 bases not matched to a gene. In nucleotides, the CDR3 is TGTGCCAGCAGTGAAGCCTGGACAGGCGGGAACACTGAAGCTTTCTTT. It encodes CASSEAWTGGNTEAFF.

V is TRBV9 and J is TRBJ2-1; D might be TRBD1 (5 bases). CDR3 size: 16 residues. Germline CDR1 reads SGDLS; CDR2 reads YYNGEE. The V gene lost 2 bases and the J gene lost 0 bases, with 12 bases spanning the gap. The CDR3 protein is CASSVLGAPSYNEQFF. DNA for the CDR3: TGTGCCAGCAGCGTTTTAGGGGCGCCCTCCTACAATGAGCAGTTCTTC.

The chain carries TRBV7-8 and TRBJ2-4; tentatively, D is TRBD1 (6 bases). V was clipped by 2 bases and J by 9 bases, with 11 bases between them. Germline CDR1 and CDR2: SGHVS and FQNEAQ. This CDR3 comprises 13 residues. Written as DNA, the CDR3 is TGTGCCAGCAGCTTAATGGGGGCTGGCATTCAGTACTTC. As protein: CASSLMGAGIQYF. Full variable domain (outside the CDR3, taken from reference TRBV7-8 and TRBJ2-4): GAGVSQSPRYKVAKRGQDVALRCDPISGHVSLFWYQQALGQGPEFLTYFQNEAQLDKSGLPSDRFFAERPEGSVSTLKIQRTQQEDSAVYLCASSLMGAGIQYFGAGTRLSVL.

A remark on this clone: This specimen includes other DNA sequences encoding the same CDR3. V is TRBV4-1 and J is TRBJ2-7; possible D gene TRBD1, 7 bases. CDR1 MGHRA and CDR2 YSYEKL come from the germline V gene. The CDR3 covers 19 residues. Trimming left V 0 bases short and J 0 bases short, with 21 bases between. The CDR3 here is CASSQDRDRAGLLSYEQYF. In DNA form, the CDR3 reads TGCGCCAGCAGCCAAGATCGAGACAGGGCCGGACTACTCTCCTACGAGCAGTACTTC.

J is TRBJ1-6 and V is TRBV7-3; TRBD1 matches at 7 bases. CDR3 length: 13 residues. V shed 7 bases and J 8 bases; nucleotides not matched to a gene: 5. CDR1 and CDR2 (germline): SGHTA, FQGTGA. The CDR3 region is CASKVTGYSPLHF. CDR3 bases: TGTGCCAGCAAAGTGACAGGGTATTCACCCCTCCACTTT.

The gene calls are TRBV5-4 and TRBJ2-7, with D tentatively TRBD1 (6 bases). This CDR3 region has 16 residues. Trimming took 0 bases from V and 5 from J, leaving 18 bases between them. CDR1 and CDR2 (germline): SGHNT, YYREEE (reference sequence). CDR3 in DNA: TGTGCCAGCAGCTTGGGGAAACACAGGGTTCAGAACGAGCAGTACTTC. This sequence encodes CASSLGKHRVQNEQYF.

The gene calls are TRBV18 and TRBJ2-2, with 8 nucleotides matching TRBD2. The CDR3 is 16 residues long. Germline loops: CDR1 KGHSH, CDR2 LQKENI. V lost 4 bases to trimming and J lost 6 bases; unmatched junction nucleotides: 10. The CDR3 nucleotides are TGTGCCAGCTCACAACCGGGACTAGTGGGCTCCGGGGAGCTGTTTTTT. It is translated as CASSQPGLVGSGELFF.

The chain is built from TRBV7-3 and TRBJ2-1; D is undetermined. V gave up 1 base and J gave up 4 bases, with 5 bases separating them. CDR1 and CDR2 from the germline V gene are SGHTA and FQGTGA. The CDR3 totals 13 residues. The CDR3 spells CASSLSRYNEQFF. Here the CDR3 DNA reads TGTGCCAGCAGCTTAAGTCGGTACAATGAGCAGTTCTTC.

This chain joins TRBV5-1 and TRBJ2-7; 8 bases agree with TRBD2. This CDR3 spans 16 amino acids. Losses at the gene ends were 0 bases for V and 7 bases for J; bases not matched to a gene: 12. The germline CDR1 and CDR2 sequences are SGHRS and YFSETQ. The CDR3 DNA reads as TGCGCCAGCAGCTTGGCTAGCGGGCGAGTCCCTGAGGAGCAGTACTTC. It encodes CASSLASGRVPEEQYF. Complete variable domain (other parts from reference TRBV5-1 and TRBJ2-7): KAGVTQTPRYLIKTRGQQVTLSCSPISGHRSVSWYQQTPGQGLQFLFEYFSETQRNKGNFPGRFSGRQFSNSRSEMNVSTLELGDSALYLCASSLASGRVPEEQYFGPGTRLTVT.

V usage is TRBV18 and J usage is TRBJ1-4; TRBD1 is a possible D gene (5 bases). V dropped 4 bases and J dropped 0 bases, with 9 bases sitting between them. CDR3 size: 15 residues. Per germline, CDR1 KGHSH and CDR2 LQKENI. The CDR3 loop reads CASSLQTATNEKLFF. CDR3 sequence (DNA): TGTGCCAGCTCACTCCAGACAGCAACTAATGAAAAACTGTTTTTT.

CDR3 in amino acids: CASSPGTGIRNQPQHF. CDR3 bases: TGTGCCAGCTCACCTGGGACAGGGATCCGCAATCAGCCCCAGCATTTT. This chain connects TRBV18 to TRBJ1-5, with 9 positions matching TRBD1. The trim removed 3 bases at V and 2 bases at J, leaving 5 bases unmatched. CDR3 length equals 16 residues. The germline V gene has CDR1 KGHSH and CDR2 LQKENI. Filled out from reference TRBV18 and TRBJ1-5, the complete variable domain reads NAGVMQNPRHLVRRRGQEARLRCSPMKGHSHVYWYRQLPEEGLKFMVYLQKENIIDESGMPKERFSAEFPKEGPSILRIQQVVRGDSAAYFCASSPGTGIRNQPQHFGDGTRLSIL.

CDR3 sequence: CAWSSAGGVRYGYTF. The CDR3 nucleotides read TGTGCCTGGAGCTCGGCGGGGGGCGTTCGGTATGGCTACACCTTC. J is TRBJ1-2 and V is TRBV30, with D possibly matching TRBD1 (6 bases). The V end was cut by 3 bases, the J end by 5 bases, with 19 bases between. Germline assignment: CDR1 GTSNPN and CDR2 SVGIG (reference sequence). This CDR3 is built from 15 residues.